This T cell receptor beta chain was recorded in a study of T-cell memory formation after mild COVID-19. This clonotype was seen a handful of times. The target antigen is unknown. Study outcomes and limitations: Pre-infection memory held some responding clones, suggesting pre-existing cross-reactive T cells responded.

The junction had 5 bases not matched to a gene; V was cut back by 0 bases and J by 2 bases. Germline CDR1 reads SGHVS; CDR2 reads FQNEAQ. The CDR3 has 17 amino acids. TCRdb itself ran the 5' RACE reads through MiXCR, one entry per CDR3 protein. In the table there are around 310,000 distinct CDR3 sequences, 13% to 15% of which are singletons. Sequences were obtained from PBMCs or a T cell subset sorted from them (not recorded which). This TCR was recovered from a man between 18 and 29 years old who had mild COVID-19 (a few samples of this study predate the infection). Cell type and time point are not known. The chain employs TRBV7-8 and TRBJ2-5; 11 bases are a match to TRBD1. CDR3: CASSLAGQGGLQETQYF. CDR3 in DNA: TGTGCCAGCAGCTTAGCGGGACAGGGGGGCTTACAAGAGACCCAGTACTTC.